Shown below are 4 T cell receptor beta chains from a single sample sequenced in a study of tumor-infiltrating lymphocytes in oesophageal squamous cell carcinoma. TCRdb passed the PCR reads through MiXCR, listing each CDR3 protein once. The table lists about 15,000 distinct CDR3 sequences, 45% to 50% of them singletons, with 16% in the top ten. Sequencing was done on a sample of esophageal tumor tissue. These receptors originate from a male donor with esophageal squamous cell carcinoma.

By sample share, this clonotype is large. This chain joins TRBV7-3 and TRBJ2-1; 15 bases are shared with TRBD2. Germline values: CDR1 SGHTA, CDR2 FQGTGA. CDR3 size: 15 residues. V gave up 5 bases and J gave up 6 bases; unmatched junction bases: 2. CDR3 residues: CASSLGLAGGNEQFF. The CDR3 bases are TGTGCCAGCAGCCTGGGACTAGCGGGAGGCAATGAGCAGTTCTTC.

This clonotype was seen more than once but under ten times. The chain recombines TRBV12-3 or TRBV12-4 with TRBJ2-6; D gene uncertain. Trimming cost V 3 bases and J 0 bases, with 6 bases left between them. The CDR3 has 15 amino acids. The CDR3 nucleotides read TGTGCCAGCAGTTTGACGTTCTCTGGGGCCAACGTCCTGACTTTC. Translated: CASSLTFSGANVLTF.

This clonotype has at least ten counts. The rearrangement joins TRBV23-1 to TRBJ2-3; D is unclear. TRBV23-1 qualifies as an ORF whose function is uncertain. There are 18 residues in the CDR3. The ends were cut back, 0 bases at V and 0 bases at J, with 16 bases in the middle. The CDR3 DNA reads TGCGCCAGCAGTCAATCGAATCCAAAGGAACCTAGCACAGATACGCAGTATTTT. Its translation: CASSQSNPKEPSTDTQYF.

The genes are TRBV6-1 and TRBJ2-3; D remains ambiguous. The germline CDR1 and CDR2 sequences are MNHNS and SASEGT. This CDR3 has 12 residues. Between the trimmed V and J ends, which lost 6 bases and 5 bases, there was a span of 9 bases. DNA of the CDR3: TGTGCCAGCAGCCACATGGGAGATACGCAGTATTTT. Translated: CASSHMGDTQYF.